This T cell receptor beta chain was retrieved from a study of blood T cell repertoires in COVID-19. Germline-derived CDR1 and CDR2 are GTSNPN and SVGIG (reference sequence). The CDR3 extends over 12 amino acids. The ends were cut back, 8 bases at V and 0 bases at J, with 11 bases in the middle. Clones were sequenced by immunoSEQ multiplex PCR, and TCRdb holds only the in-frame ones, with some missing. The table has 55,000 to 65,000 clones, just under 90% seen once. This clonotype originated in a human donor with active COVID-19. The donor label of this sample is uncertain. The chain combines TRBV30 with TRBJ2-7; D might be TRBD2 (5 bases). The source material was peripheral blood. The CDR3: CAGSEGSYEQYF. DNA for the CDR3: TGTGCCGGCTCCGAGGGCTCCTACGAGCAGTACTTC.